The 17 T cell receptor beta chains in this list originate from one sample, sequenced in a study of T cells in Graves' hyperthyroidism and ophthalmopathy. Amplification of TCR beta CDR3 regions used RNA as the template. The TCR CDR3 first-round RT-PCR relied on the HTBI primer set. TCRdb ran MiXCR on the multiplex PCR reads and lists one entry per CDR3 protein. This sample has hundreds of thousands of distinct CDR3 sequences; just over 35% occur once, and the top ten carry around a third. The sequencing input was blood. All receptors derive from a middle-aged woman with Graves' hyperthyroidism.

V usage is TRBV4-2 and J usage is TRBJ2-7; TRBD1 aligns across 9 bases. V was pared by 0 bases and J by 4 bases, with 10 bases of the junction left unmatched. This CDR3 comprises 17 residues. Germline V lookup: CDR1 LGHNA, CDR2 YNFKEQ. The CDR3 sequence is CASSQDTSGTGSYEQYF. The CDR3 nucleotides are TGTGCCAGCAGCCAAGATACCTCCGGGACAGGGAGTTACGAGCAGTACTTC.

This clonotype was detected a few times. The chain employs TRBV28 and TRBJ1-2, with D tentatively TRBD1 (6 bases). CDR1 and CDR2 from the germline V gene are MDHEN and SYDVKM. Trimming stripped 3 bases from V and 5 bases from J, with 16 bases between. CDR3 length: 15 residues. This CDR3 reads CASSFQGQLVYGYTF. Here the CDR3 DNA reads TGTGCCAGCAGTTTTCAGGGACAATTAGTTTATGGCTACACCTTC.

The CDR3 here is CASSLLRDRISGYTF. DNA for the CDR3: TGTGCCAGTAGCCTACTCCGGGACCGGATTAGTGGCTACACCTTC. The J gene is TRBJ1-2, the V gene TRBV19; TRBD1 is a possible D gene (5 bases). The CDR3 has 15 residues. CDR1 LNHDA and CDR2 SQIVND come from the germline V gene (reference sequence). With 6 bases removed from V and 7 bases from J, the gap between germline ends came to 21 bases.

This clonotype was observed at least ten times. This chain connects TRBV11-2 to TRBJ1-1, with a possible D match to TRBD1 (5 bases). The CDR3 sequence is 12 residues long. V lost 5 bases to trimming and J lost 5 bases, with 9 bases between them. CDR1 SGHAT and CDR2 FQNNGV come from the germline V gene. CDR3 loop: CASSPDRTEAFF. CDR3 bases: TGTGCCAGCAGCCCAGACAGAACTGAAGCTTTCTTT.

There are many counts of this clonotype. The rearrangement links TRBV19 to TRBJ1-1; possibly TRBD1 for D (6 bases). This CDR3 is 12 amino acids long. The V end lost 6 bases, the J end lost 3 bases, and 8 bases lay between the germline ends. Germline V CDR1 and CDR2: LNHDA, SQIVND (reference sequence). The CDR3 region is CASRGQYTEAFF. The CDR3 bases are TGTGCCAGTAGAGGACAGTACACTGAAGCTTTCTTT.

The V and J genes are TRBV20-1 and TRBJ2-7; TRBD2 matches at 8 bases. With 3 bases clipped from V and 0 bases from J, the junction kept 7 bases outside the gene matches. The CDR3 consists of 15 residues. CDR1 is DFQATT, CDR2 SNEGSKA, per germline (reference sequence). CDR3 amino acids: CSARGVAGNSYEQYF. The CDR3 coding sequence is TGCAGTGCTAGGGGGGTAGCGGGAAACTCCTACGAGCAGTACTTC.

This clonotype showed up many times. The gene calls are TRBV14 and TRBJ2-7; D might be TRBD1 (6 bases). V shed 3 bases and J shed 6 bases, with 15 bases lying between them. The CDR3 is made up of 14 amino acids. Germline values: CDR1 SGHDN, CDR2 FVKESK. The CDR3 DNA follows: TGTGCCAGCAGCCAGGGGGACATTTTGAGCGAGCAGTACTTC. Amino acid sequence: CASSQGDILSEQYF.

The sample holds a few counts of this clonotype. This chain links TRBV9 with TRBJ2-5; 12 nucleotides match TRBD1. Germline values: CDR1 SGDLS, CDR2 YYNGEE. The trim removed 3 bases at V and 0 bases at J, leaving 15 bases unmatched. CDR3 size: 20 residues. CDR3 bases: TGTGCCAGCAGCGCCCAGCGGGACAGGGGGCATAGTCGGAACCAAGAGACCCAGTACTTC. Amino acid sequence: CASSAQRDRGHSRNQETQYF.

The CDR3 here is CASSSRGLGYEQYF. In DNA, the CDR3 is TGTGCCAGCAGCTCCAGGGGTTTGGGCTACGAGCAGTACTTC. The rearrangement links TRBV7-2 to TRBJ2-7, with D perhaps TRBD1 (6 bases). The CDR3 is 14 residues long. With 4 bases removed from V and 3 bases from J, the gap between germline ends came to 13 bases. From germline, CDR1 is SGHTA and CDR2 FQGNSA.

The CDR3 loop reads CASSLHSRGVVRNTEAFF. The CDR3 DNA is TGTGCCAGCAGTCTCCATTCTCGAGGGGTAGTTAGAAACACTGAAGCTTTCTTT. The V gene is TRBV7-2, the J gene TRBJ1-1; D perhaps matches TRBD1 (5 bases). The CDR3 extends over 18 amino acids. The V and J ends lost 6 bases and 2 bases respectively, with 25 bases between them. The germline CDR1 and CDR2 sequences are SGHTA and FQGNSA. The complete variable domain, with remaining parts taken from reference TRBV7-2 and TRBJ1-1, reads GAGVSQSPSNKVTEKGKDVELRCDPISGHTALYWYRQSLGQGLEFLIYFQGNSAPDKSGLPSDRFSAERTGGSVSTLTIQRTQQEDSAVYLCASSLHSRGVVRNTEAFFGQGTRLTVV.

The gene calls are TRBV14 and TRBJ1-1, with 7 bases identical to TRBD1. Looked up from germline, CDR1 is SGHDN and CDR2 is FVKESK. The V gene end was trimmed by 0 bases and the J gene end by 10 bases; junction bases not matched to a gene: 17. CDR3 length: 17 residues. CDR3 coding DNA: TGTGCCAGCAGCCAAGATCCCGGACAGGCCCGGCCGGGTGCAGCTTTCTTT. Translation: CASSQDPGQARPGAAFF.

This clonotype was seen a few times. The chain joins TRBV5-1 to TRBJ1-1, with 7 bases aligning to TRBD1. CDR3 length: 16 amino acids. Trimming at V came to 6 bases and at J to 0 bases, leaving 11 bases not matched to a gene. Germline values: CDR1 SGHRS, CDR2 YFSETQ. CDR3 region: CASTKDRSGMNTEAFF. DNA of the CDR3: TGCGCCAGCACCAAGGACAGGTCCGGCATGAACACTGAAGCTTTCTTT. Full variable domain (outside the CDR3, taken from reference TRBV5-1 and TRBJ1-1): KAGVTQTPRYLIKTRGQQVTLSCSPISGHRSVSWYQQTPGQGLQFLFEYFSETQRNKGNFPGRFSGRQFSNSRSEMNVSTLELGDSALYLCASTKDRSGMNTEAFFGQGTRLTVV.

This clonotype occurred a few times. The gene calls are TRBV7-8 and TRBJ1-6; 9 nucleotides line up with TRBD1. The CDR3 is 15 residues long. Germline CDR1 reads SGHVS; CDR2 reads FQNEAQ. J was trimmed by 9 bases and V by 4 bases; bases with no gene match: 7. This chain's CDR3 is CASSSTDRGRSPLHF. The CDR3, as DNA: TGTGCCAGCAGCTCGACGGACAGGGGCCGTTCACCCCTCCACTTT.

The chain joins TRBV4-3 to TRBJ1-1; D gene unclear. V lost 0 bases and J lost 6, with 5 bases in between. CDR3 length: 12 residues. Germline loops: CDR1 LGHNA, CDR2 YSLEER. CDR3 DNA: TGCGCCAGCAGCCAAGAAGGCGCTGAAGCTTTCTTT. Translation gives CASSQEGAEAFF.

This clonotype was detected a few times. DNA for the CDR3: TGTGCCAGCACCCGGGACAGGGGATTTTCCTTGGAAGCTTTCTTT. Translating gives CASTRDRGFSLEAFF. V usage is TRBV2 and J usage is TRBJ1-1, with 10 bases matching TRBD1. Unmatched junction bases numbered 13, after V lost 7 bases and J lost 8 bases. The germline CDR1 and CDR2 sequences are SNHLY and FYNNEI. This CDR3 has 15 residues. The entire variable domain, with the rest obtained from reference TRBV2 and TRBJ1-1, is as follows: EPEVTQTPSHQVTQMGQEVILRCVPISNHLYFYWYRQILGQKVEFLVSFYNNEISEKSEIFDDQFSVERPDGSNFTLKIRSTKLEDSAMYFCASTRDRGFSLEAFFGQGTRLTVV.

The CDR3 protein is CASSPFGGQGPFEQYF. The CDR3 DNA sequence: TGTGCCAGCAGTCCATTCGGCGGACAGGGTCCGTTCGAGCAGTACTTC. This chain connects TRBV5-6 to TRBJ2-7; 8 bases map to TRBD1. The V segment lost 5 bases and the J segment 6 bases; nucleotides outside the gene matches: 16. The CDR3 length is 16 residues. The germline gives CDR1 SGHDT, CDR2 YYEEEE.

This clonotype was found a few times. The chain employs TRBV12-3 or TRBV12-4 and TRBJ2-7; 8 bases line up with TRBD1. The CDR3 has 14 residues. Trimming took 2 bases from V and 8 from J; bases not matched to a gene: 8. The CDR3 sequence is CASSLSQGAGKQYF. CDR3 in DNA: TGTGCCAGCAGTTTATCCCAGGGGGCGGGTAAGCAGTACTTC.